Listed here are 28 T cell receptor beta chains from one sample, sequenced in a study of blood T cell repertoires in COVID-19. TCRdb keeps only in-frame clones here, not all; method: immunoSEQ multiplex PCR. Altogether 150,000 or so clones are present, around 82% being singletons, with the ten largest covering roughly 4%. The sample consisted of PBMCs or T cells enriched from blood (not recorded which). The receptors originated from a woman aged 45-59 years in a cohort exposed to, infected with or recovered from COVID-19 (not recorded which).

The chain carries TRBV9 and TRBJ2-5, with 7 bases aligning to TRBD2. J was trimmed by 3 bases and V by 0 bases; bases with no gene match: 11. CDR1 and CDR2 (germline): SGDLS, YYNGEE. The CDR3 length is 17 residues. The CDR3 spells CASSVDHLGGGKETQYF. In DNA, the CDR3 is TGTGCCAGCAGCGTAGACCACCTGGGGGGAGGGAAAGAGACCCAGTACTTC. The full variable domain, completed using reference TRBV9 and TRBJ2-5, is DSGVTQTPKHLITATGQRVTLRCSPRSGDLSVYWYQQSLDQGLQFLIQYYNGEERAKGNILERFSAQQFPDLHSELNLSSLELGDSALYFCASSVDHLGGGKETQYFGPGTRLLVL.

J is TRBJ2-3 and V is TRBV10-3; 10 bases are shared with TRBD1. This CDR3 contains 15 residues. With V trimmed by 4 bases and J by 3 bases, 4 bases remained unmatched. Germline CDR1 and CDR2: ENHRY and SYGVKD. CDR3 in amino acids: CAISVSDRGTDTQYF. The CDR3 DNA reads TGTGCCATCAGTGTATCGGACAGGGGGACAGATACGCAGTATTTT.

This sequence joins TRBV7-2 and TRBJ1-4; 8 nucleotides agree with TRBD1. Germline V gene lookup returns CDR1 SGHTA and CDR2 FQGNSA. Trimming at V came to 1 base and at J to 7 bases, leaving 5 bases not matched to a gene. The CDR3 loop spans 15 amino acids. The DNA of the CDR3 is TGTGCCAGCAGCTTAGAGGGGACAGGTGGTGAAAAACTGTTTTTT. It translates to CASSLEGTGGEKLFF.

The chain combines TRBV7-6 with TRBJ2-5, with 8 bases lining up with TRBD2. Germline V gives CDR1 SGHVS, CDR2 FNYEAQ. The CDR3 sequence is 15 residues long. The V gene end was trimmed by 4 bases and the J gene end by 2 bases; junction bases not matched to a gene: 6. DNA for the CDR3: TGTGCCAGCAGCTACGCGGGGGGTCTGCAAGAGACCCAGTACTTC. Translating it yields CASSYAGGLQETQYF.

This chain connects TRBV19 to TRBJ1-4; D possibly corresponds to TRBD1 (6 bases). There are 16 residues in the CDR3. Trimming cost V 3 bases and J 2 bases, with 13 bases left between them. Germline V gene lookup returns CDR1 LNHDA and CDR2 SQIVND (reference sequence). The CDR3 loop reads CASSMSRGSTNEKLFF. The DNA for the CDR3 is TGTGCCAGTAGTATGAGCAGGGGATCGACTAATGAAAAACTGTTTTTT.

Only a few counts were recorded for this clone. The CDR3, as DNA: TGTGCCAGCAGCCATTTTCGGGACACCATCGTGGGGAAGACCCAGTACTTC. Translated: CASSHFRDTIVGKTQYF. The chain recombines TRBV3-1 (or the pseudogene TRBV3-2) with TRBJ2-5, with D possibly matching TRBD1 (6 bases). Germline CDR1 reads LGHDT; CDR2 reads YNNKEL (reference sequence). V was trimmed by 3 bases and J by 6 bases, leaving 23 bases between them. The CDR3 totals 17 residues.

The chain carries TRBV11-3 and TRBJ2-7; D may be TRBD2 (5 bases). Germline V gives CDR1 SGHNT, CDR2 YENEEA. V lost 5 bases, J lost 3 bases, and 17 bases lay in between. This CDR3 region has 15 residues. The CDR3 spells CASSQKTTGYYEQYF. The CDR3 region has the DNA TGTGCCAGCAGCCAGAAAACGACGGGGTACTACGAGCAGTACTTC. Drawing the rest from reference TRBV11-3 and TRBJ2-7, the complete variable domain is EAGVVQSPRYKIIEKKQPVAFWCNPISGHNTLYWYLQNLGQGPELLIRYENEEAVDDSQLPKDRFSAERLKGVDSTLKIQPAELGDSAVYLCASSQKTTGYYEQYFGPGTRLTVT.

The DNA for the CDR3 is TGCAGCGTTGGGGGAGGGATGGGCACCATATATTTT. It specifies CSVGGGMGTIYF. The rearrangement uses TRBV29-1 and TRBJ1-3; D is unclear. This CDR3 has 12 amino acids. Trimming stripped 4 bases from V and 9 bases from J, with 13 bases between. CDR1 is SQVTM, CDR2 ANQGSEA, per germline.

The V and J genes are TRBV19 and TRBJ1-2; D is possibly TRBD1 (5 bases). Trimming removed 3 bases at V and 1 base at J, with 15 bases between. This CDR3 contains 16 residues. Germline V gene sequence: CDR1 LNHDA, CDR2 SQIVND (reference sequence). Written as DNA, the CDR3 is TGTGCCAGTAGTATGGGCAGGGCCACCTTTAACTATGGCTACACCTTC. It specifies CASSMGRATFNYGYTF.

The chain is built from TRBV6-1 and TRBJ2-2; a weak D match, TRBD2 (6 bases). The germline V gene has CDR1 MNHNS and CDR2 SASEGT. Trimming removed 4 bases from V and 4 bases from J, with 19 bases in between. This CDR3 region has 17 residues. The CDR3 coding sequence is TGTGCCAGCAGTGGAAGGGGCGGGGACCTGAGCACCGGGGAGCTGTTTTTT. Protein sequence: CASSGRGGDLSTGELFF.

Of note for this clone: The sample contains more than one DNA sequence encoding this CDR3. The chain is built from TRBV11-2 and TRBJ1-1; no firm D call. V was shortened by 0 bases and J by 3 bases, with 5 bases between the two germline ends. The CDR3 runs to 13 residues. Germline lookup yields CDR1 SGHAT and CDR2 FQNNGV. CDR3 sequence (DNA): TGTGCCAGCAGCTTAGACCGGGACACTGAAGCTTTCTTT. Amino acid sequence: CASSLDRDTEAFF. Complete variable domain (other parts from reference TRBV11-2 and TRBJ1-1): EAGVAQSPRYKIIEKRQSVAFWCNPISGHATLYWYQQILGQGPKLLIQFQNNGVVDDSQLPKDRFSAERLKGVDSTLKIQPAKLEDSAVYLCASSLDRDTEAFFGQGTRLTVV.

This clone was picked up one time. The chain employs TRBV23-1 and TRBJ1-4; no reliable D call. TRBV23-1 is sorted into the ORF group, with uncertain function. Trimming cost V 2 bases and J 0 bases, with 16 bases left between them. This CDR3 is built from 18 residues. The CDR3 nucleotides read TGCGCCAGCAGTCAAACCCCCACCAACAGAGCAACTAATGAAAAACTGTTTTTT. Translation: CASSQTPTNRATNEKLFF.

The CDR3 spells CASSQTGLAGGPGGSYNEQFF. The CDR3 nucleotides are TGCGCCAGCAGCCAAACCGGACTAGCGGGAGGGCCCGGGGGCTCCTACAATGAGCAGTTCTTC. This sequence joins TRBV4-1 and TRBJ2-1; 15 nucleotides match TRBD2. V gave up 2 bases and J gave up 0 bases; unmatched junction bases: 11. Per germline, CDR1 MGHRA and CDR2 YSYEKL. The CDR3 runs 21 residues.

The chain is built from TRBV19 and TRBJ2-5, with TRBD1 matching 7 bases. CDR1 is LNHDA, CDR2 SQIVND, per germline (reference sequence). J lost 3 bases, V lost 4 bases, and 5 bases had no gene match. CDR3 size: 14 residues. CDR3 sequence (DNA): TGTGCCAGTAGTAACCGGGACAGTAAAGAGACCCAGTACTTC. It encodes CASSNRDSKETQYF.

The chain combines TRBV7-9 with TRBJ2-2; TRBD2 matches at 8 bases. Germline V CDR1 and CDR2: SEHNR, FQNEAQ (reference sequence). The CDR3 has 15 amino acids. The J segment lost 3 bases and the V segment lost 6 bases, leaving 6 bases of the junction unmatched. The CDR3 loop is CASRSRGGDTGELFF. The CDR3 DNA reads TGTGCCAGCAGGAGTCGGGGGGGCGACACCGGGGAGCTGTTTTTT.

This chain links TRBV19 with TRBJ2-5, with D perhaps matching TRBD1 (6 bases). V was shortened by 7 bases and J by 4 bases, with 16 bases between the two germline ends. Germline CDR1 reads LNHDA; CDR2 reads SQIVND (reference sequence). CDR3 length equals 14 residues. CDR3 DNA: TGTGCCAGTACCTCCAGGGGTTGGGGAGAGACCCAGTACTTC. Protein product: CASTSRGWGETQYF.

The sample holds one count of this clone. The chain employs TRBV11-2 and TRBJ2-7; possible D gene TRBD2, 6 bases. Germline V CDR1 and CDR2: SGHAT, FQNNGV. Trimming pared 5 bases from V and 0 bases from J, leaving 17 bases between. This CDR3 contains 16 residues. The CDR3 region has the DNA TGTGCCAGCAGCACAACGGGGGTCCTCAGCTCCTACGAGCAGTACTTC. Amino acids: CASSTTGVLSSYEQYF. The complete variable domain, with remaining parts taken from reference TRBV11-2 and TRBJ2-7, reads EAGVAQSPRYKIIEKRQSVAFWCNPISGHATLYWYQQILGQGPKLLIQFQNNGVVDDSQLPKDRFSAERLKGVDSTLKIQPAKLEDSAVYLCASSTTGVLSSYEQYFGPGTRLTVT.

This sequence joins TRBV6-5 and TRBJ2-3; 10 positions agree with TRBD2. Germline loops: CDR1 MNHEY, CDR2 SVGAGI. V was clipped by 9 bases and J by 6 bases; unmatched bases: 6. The CDR3 consists of 13 residues. In DNA form, the CDR3 reads TGTGCCAGTACTAGCGGGGCCCCCGATACGCAGTATTTT. Protein product: CASTSGAPDTQYF.

The chain's CDR3 is CATSRVGGSTGELFF. The CDR3 DNA reads as TGTGCCACCAGCAGAGTTGGCGGGAGTACCGGGGAGCTGTTTTTT. V is TRBV15 and J is TRBJ2-2; 7 bases line up with TRBD2. The CDR3 covers 15 residues. Trimming removed 1 base from V and 5 bases from J; junction bases left unmatched: 4. Germline CDR1 is LNHNV and CDR2 is YYDKDF (reference sequence).

This chain links TRBV7-8 with TRBJ2-2; TRBD1 might be the D (5 bases). Germline values: CDR1 SGHVS, CDR2 FQNEAQ. Trimming removed 6 bases from V and 6 bases from J, with 14 bases in between. The CDR3 totals 14 residues. This CDR3 reads CASRVRQSAGELFF. The CDR3 DNA sequence: TGTGCCAGCAGAGTTAGACAGTCGGCCGGGGAGCTGTTTTTT.

This clone was seen once. The genes are TRBV7-3 and TRBJ2-2; D gene ambiguous. Germline CDR1 and CDR2: SGHTA and FQGTGA. The germline V and J ends were trimmed by 5 bases and 6 bases, with 7 bases remaining between them. The CDR3 runs 12 residues. The CDR3 is CASSHLSGELFF. In nucleotides, the CDR3 is TGTGCCAGCAGCCATTTGTCCGGGGAGCTGTTTTTT.

The genes are TRBV19 and TRBJ1-5; D possibly corresponds to TRBD1 (6 bases). Germline V lookup: CDR1 LNHDA, CDR2 SQIVND (reference sequence). Trimming removed 1 base at V and 4 bases at J, with 20 bases between. CDR3 size: 18 residues. The CDR3 is CASSIGFRAVRGNQPQHF. The CDR3 DNA reads TGTGCCAGTAGTATAGGTTTTCGGGCAGTAAGGGGGAATCAGCCCCAGCATTTT.

The CDR3 loop reads CATSDLAGGPMPGELFF. CDR3 nucleotide sequence: TGTGCCACCAGTGATTTAGCGGGGGGGCCAATGCCCGGGGAGCTGTTTTTT. This rearrangement joins TRBV24-1 to TRBJ2-2; the match to TRBD2 covers 10 bases. Unmatched junction bases numbered 7, after V lost 1 base and J lost 6 bases. Per germline, CDR1 KGHDR and CDR2 SFDVKD. There are 17 residues in the CDR3.

This chain links TRBV11-2 with TRBJ2-7; D unclear. V lost 6 bases and J 2 bases, leaving 8 bases between the germline ends. Germline values: CDR1 SGHAT, CDR2 FQNNGV. The CDR3 consists of 12 residues. CDR3 nucleotides: TGTGCCAGCAGGGGCGCAGCCTACGAGCAGTACTTC. Amino acids: CASRGAAYEQYF.

A word on this clone: The junction does not match germline at one end; this may be a read error. V gene TRBV6-5 combines with J gene TRBJ2-6, with D possibly called TRBD1 or TRBD2 (7 bases each). This CDR3 region has 15 residues. Germline lookup yields CDR1 MNHEY and CDR2 SVGAGI. The CDR3 coding sequence is TGTGCCCGCAGGGGGGGGGACTCTGGGGCCAACGTCCTGACTTTC. Translating it yields CARRGGDSGANVLTF.

The J gene is TRBJ1-2, the V gene TRBV28; 7 bases are shared with TRBD1. V shed 5 bases, J shed 3 bases, and the junction held 3 bases outside the gene matches. This CDR3 region has 13 residues. The germline V gene encodes CDR1 MDHEN and CDR2 SYDVKM. The CDR3 region is CASSQGTDYGYTF. CDR3 nucleotide sequence: TGTGCCAGCAGTCAAGGGACAGACTATGGCTACACCTTC.

The gene calls are TRBV28 and TRBJ1-5, with 10 positions matching TRBD1. J lost 5 bases, V lost 2 bases, and 0 bases had no gene match. The CDR3 extends over 14 amino acids. In germline, CDR1 is MDHEN, CDR2 SYDVKM. The CDR3 nucleotides are TGTGCCAGCAGTTTAGGACAGGGGGATCAGCCCCAGCATTTT. It specifies CASSLGQGDQPQHF.

This chain connects TRBV18 to TRBJ1-1; D uncertain. The CDR3 is 15 amino acids. Per the germline V gene, CDR1 is KGHSH and CDR2 is LQKENI. The V and J ends lost 4 bases and 0 bases respectively, with 12 bases between them. The CDR3 here is CASSLSTSMNTEAFF. The CDR3, as DNA: TGTGCCAGCTCACTATCGACAAGTATGAACACTGAAGCTTTCTTT.